These 25 T cell receptor beta chains were sequenced from one sample in a study of blood T cell repertoires in COVID-19. Using immunoSEQ multiplex PCR, the repertoire was profiled, and TCRdb retains in-frame clones only, with some absent. The table includes hundreds of thousands of clones, 86% detected once. The sample taken for sequencing was PBMCs or T cells enriched from blood (not recorded which). These receptors were collected from a woman between 45 and 60 years old who had recovered from COVID-19.

The gene calls are TRBV7-2 and TRBJ2-7; 8 bases are shared with TRBD1. Germline CDR1 SGHTA, CDR2 FQGNSA. CDR3 length: 15 residues. Unmatched junction bases numbered 6, after V lost 5 bases and J lost 0 bases. The CDR3 coding sequence is TGTGCCAGCAGCACGATGCAGGGGGCCTCCTACGAGCAGTACTTC. As protein: CASSTMQGASYEQYF.

The CDR3 here is CASSPLSWRTSGGNNEQFF. The CDR3 DNA reads TGTGCCAGCAGCCCACTATCTTGGCGGACTAGCGGGGGGAACAATGAGCAGTTCTTC. J is TRBJ2-1 and V is TRBV7-9; TRBD2 agrees at 14 bases. From germline, CDR1 is SEHNR and CDR2 FQNEAQ (reference sequence). V trimming: 5 bases; J trimming: 5 bases; junction bases outside the gene matches: 14. The CDR3 runs 19 residues. The variable domain in full, completed from reference TRBV7-9 and TRBJ2-1, reads DTGVSQNPRHKITKRGQNVTFRCDPISEHNRLYWYRQTLGQGPEFLTYFQNEAQLEKSRLLSDRFSAERPKGSFSTLEIQRTEQGDSAMYLCASSPLSWRTSGGNNEQFFGPGTRLTVL.

This chain joins TRBV29-1 and TRBJ2-1; a weak D match, TRBD1 (6 bases). The CDR3 runs 13 residues. The V gene lost 1 base and the J gene lost 6 bases, with 10 bases spanning the gap. Germline-derived CDR1 and CDR2 are SQVTM and ANQGSEA. The CDR3 loop is CSVEGGRSNEQFF. The CDR3 DNA reads TGCAGCGTTGAAGGGGGGCGGAGCAATGAGCAGTTCTTC.

The CDR3 DNA is TGTGCCAGCAGGACAGGGGACCCCGGGGAGCTGTTTTTT. Its translation: CASRTGDPGELFF. The chain has TRBV2 and TRBJ2-2; 8 nucleotides match TRBD1. Per germline, CDR1 SNHLY and CDR2 FYNNEI. V shed 6 bases and J 6 bases; nucleotides not matched to a gene: 3. The CDR3 has 13 residues.

The V and J genes are TRBV5-1 and TRBJ2-5; D may be TRBD2 (5 bases). CDR1 SGHRS and CDR2 YFSETQ come from the germline V gene. Trimming took 1 base from V and 4 from J, leaving 5 bases between them. The CDR3 has 12 residues. The CDR3 DNA is TGCGCCAGCAGCTTGACTAGAGAGACCCAGTACTTC. Protein product: CASSLTRETQYF.

The CDR3 coding sequence is TGTGCCAGCAGCCCGCGGGGACAGTCCTACGAGCAGTACTTC. Translating gives CASSPRGQSYEQYF. The rearrangement uses TRBV11-3 and TRBJ2-7; the D gene is possibly TRBD1 (7 bases). Germline V lookup: CDR1 SGHNT, CDR2 YENEEA. This CDR3 has 14 residues. The V end lost 5 bases, the J end lost 1 base, and 12 bases lay between the germline ends.

The chain links TRBV4-1 to TRBJ1-5; D remains ambiguous. The CDR3 loop spans 14 amino acids. Germline assignment: CDR1 MGHRA and CDR2 YSYEKL. V was cut by 5 bases and J by 2 bases, with 10 bases left in between. The CDR3 DNA reads TGCGCCAGCAGCACTAGGGTTGGCAATCAGCCCCAGCATTTT. Amino acid sequence: CASSTRVGNQPQHF.

Only a few counts were recorded for this clone. This chain links TRBV28 with TRBJ1-2; maybe TRBD1 (5 bases). The V end lost 6 bases, the J end lost 2 bases, and 10 bases lay between the germline ends. CDR1 and CDR2 from the germline V gene are MDHEN and SYDVKM. The CDR3 spans 13 residues. The CDR3 DNA reads TGTGCCAGCAGGACGGACACCAACTATGGCTACACCTTC. Translation: CASRTDTNYGYTF.

The chain recombines TRBV29-1 with TRBJ2-1; 8 positions agree with TRBD2. Germline CDR1 and CDR2: SQVTM and ANQGSEA. V lost 6 bases and J lost 9; bases outside the gene matches: 10. CDR3 length: 13 amino acids. The CDR3 loop reads CSVLAGRRGEQFF. Here the CDR3 DNA reads TGCAGCGTGCTAGCGGGCCGTCGGGGTGAGCAGTTCTTC.

The chain couples TRBV2 to TRBJ1-2; D perhaps matches TRBD1 (5 bases). This CDR3 has 15 residues. The V gene lost 2 bases and the J gene lost 1 base, with 11 bases spanning the gap. Germline-derived CDR1 and CDR2 are SNHLY and FYNNEI. The CDR3, as DNA: TGTGCCAGCAGTGAACAGGGTGGTTTTAACTATGGCTACACCTTC. The encoded protein is CASSEQGGFNYGYTF. Combining the CDR3 with reference TRBV2 and TRBJ1-2 gives the whole variable domain EPEVTQTPSHQVTQMGQEVILRCVPISNHLYFYWYRQILGQKVEFLVSFYNNEISEKSEIFDDQFSVERPDGSNFTLKIRSTKLEDSAMYFCASSEQGGFNYGYTFGSGTRLTVV.

The rearrangement uses TRBV30 and TRBJ2-2; tentatively, D is TRBD2 (5 bases). V shed 7 bases and J shed 0 bases, with 15 bases lying between them. The CDR3 sequence is 15 residues long. Germline assignment: CDR1 GTSNPN and CDR2 SVGIG (reference sequence). DNA for the CDR3: TGTGCCTCACAGCGGTCCAGCACGAACACCGGGGAGCTGTTTTTT. Encoded protein: CASQRSSTNTGELFF.

This clone was observed a few times. The chain couples TRBV29-1 to TRBJ2-6; the D gene is possibly TRBD1 (5 bases). CDR3 length equals 14 residues. Looked up from germline, CDR1 is SQVTM and CDR2 is ANQGSEA. Deletions cut 5 bases from V and 2 bases from J, with 10 bases between. CDR3 DNA sequence: TGCAGCGTTACGGACACCCCTGGGGCCAACGTCCTGACTTTC. Translating gives CSVTDTPGANVLTF.

CDR3 sequence (DNA): TGTGCCAGCAGTATGGACAGGGGATACACCATATATTTT. Translation gives CASSMDRGYTIYF. The chain couples TRBV12-3 or TRBV12-4 to TRBJ1-3, with 9 positions matching TRBD1. The CDR3 loop spans 13 amino acids. After removal of 5 bases from V and 8 bases from J, the junction contained 4 bases not matched to a gene.

Comment on this clone: Additional DNA sequences in this sample encode the identical CDR3. The CDR3 protein is CASSPSGGYGYTF. CDR3 nucleotides: TGTGCCAGCTCACCCTCGGGGGGCTATGGCTACACCTTC. This chain uses TRBV18 with TRBJ1-2, with D possibly matching TRBD1 (5 bases). Germline CDR1 reads KGHSH; CDR2 reads LQKENI. The CDR3 sequence is 13 residues long. V lost 3 bases to trimming and J lost 4 bases, with 9 bases between them.

This clone has more than one count but fewer than ten. The chain employs TRBV5-1 and TRBJ1-1; perhaps TRBD1 as D (5 bases). There are 14 residues in the CDR3. The ends were cut back, 3 bases at V and 1 base at J, with 10 bases in the middle. Germline CDR1 is SGHRS and CDR2 is YFSETQ. The CDR3 loop is CASSYEQANTEAFF. DNA for the CDR3: TGCGCCAGCAGCTACGAACAGGCGAACACTGAAGCTTTCTTT.

The chain uses TRBV2 and TRBJ1-5; the D gene is possibly TRBD1 (6 bases). Trimming took off 6 bases at V and 7 bases at J, with 13 bases between the two ends. Per germline, CDR1 SNHLY and CDR2 FYNNEI. The CDR3 totals 13 residues. The CDR3 DNA follows: TGTGCCAGCAGATACAGGGAAGGGCAGCCCCAGCATTTT. The encoded protein is CASRYREGQPQHF.

V gene TRBV30 combines with J gene TRBJ1-1, with TRBD1 as a possible D gene (5 bases). The length of the CDR3 is 13 residues. V was clipped by 0 bases and J by 4 bases, with 9 bases between them. Germline V lookup: CDR1 GTSNPN, CDR2 SVGIG (reference sequence). CDR3 bases: TGTGCCTGGAGTGTCTTGGGGCCCACTGAAGCTTTCTTT. It translates to CAWSVLGPTEAFF. The full variable domain, in which reference TRBV30 and TRBJ1-1 provide the parts outside the CDR3, is SQTIHQWPATLVQPVGSPLSLECTVEGTSNPNLYWYRQAAGRGLQLLFYSVGIGQISSEVPQNLSASRPQDRQFILSSKKLLLSDSGFYLCAWSVLGPTEAFFGQGTRLTVV.

The chain uses TRBV7-9 and TRBJ1-5, with a possible D match to TRBD1 (6 bases). The germline V gene has CDR1 SEHNR and CDR2 FQNEAQ (reference sequence). With 3 bases removed from V and 4 bases from J, the gap between germline ends came to 7 bases. The CDR3 covers 13 residues. The CDR3 DNA reads TGTGCCAGCAGCTTCAGGGGTAATCAGCCCCAGCATTTT. It codes for CASSFRGNQPQHF. Full variable domain (missing parts from reference TRBV7-9 and TRBJ1-5): DTGVSQNPRHKITKRGQNVTFRCDPISEHNRLYWYRQTLGQGPEFLTYFQNEAQLEKSRLLSDRFSAERPKGSFSTLEIQRTEQGDSAMYLCASSFRGNQPQHFGDGTRLSIL.

The genes are TRBV28 and TRBJ2-1; 8 bases match TRBD2. Per the germline V gene, CDR1 is MDHEN and CDR2 is SYDVKM. This CDR3 comprises 15 residues. The J segment lost 8 bases and the V segment lost 6 bases, leaving 12 bases of the junction unmatched. The DNA for the CDR3 is TGTGCCAGCAGACCAAGCAGCGGGAGCATTTATGAGCAGTTCTTC. It specifies CASRPSSGSIYEQFF.

This chain joins TRBV10-2 and TRBJ2-5; 9 nucleotides line up with TRBD2. V shed 2 bases and J 1 base; nucleotides not matched to a gene: 2. From germline, CDR1 is WSHSY and CDR2 SAAADI. The CDR3 sequence is 15 residues long. The CDR3 DNA reads as TGCGCCAGCAGTGAGCATAGCGGGGGCCAAGAGACCCAGTACTTC. Residues: CASSEHSGGQETQYF.

The rearrangement links TRBV7-9 to TRBJ1-4; the D gene is possibly TRBD1 (6 bases). CDR3 size: 16 residues. V was trimmed by 5 bases and J by 4 bases, leaving 17 bases between them. CDR1 SEHNR and CDR2 FQNEAQ come from the germline V gene (reference sequence). CDR3 sequence (DNA): TGTGCCAGCAGCGCCCCGGACAGCGAATATAATGAAAAACTGTTTTTT. It translates to CASSAPDSEYNEKLFF.

This clone was picked up a small number of times. The genes are TRBV4-1 and TRBJ1-6; D is undetermined. This CDR3 spans 16 amino acids. Trimming shortened V by 0 bases and J by 9 bases, and 15 bases separated the two germline ends. Germline lookup yields CDR1 MGHRA and CDR2 YSYEKL. CDR3 coding DNA: TGCGCCAGCAGCCAAGATCGGGCGGAGGTCGGTTCACCCCTCCACTTT. This codes for CASSQDRAEVGSPLHF.

The genes are TRBV12-3 or TRBV12-4 and TRBJ1-1; D possibly corresponds to TRBD1 (6 bases). This CDR3 spans 13 amino acids. Trimming took off 5 bases at V and 7 bases at J, with 14 bases between the two ends. The CDR3 DNA is TGTGCCAGCAGTCCATGGGGGCAATATGAAGCTTTCTTT. It yields the protein CASSPWGQYEAFF.

The gene calls are TRBV27 and TRBJ2-6; a possible D gene is TRBD1 (6 bases). The CDR3 is 18 amino acids. Trimming pared 6 bases from V and 0 bases from J, leaving 18 bases between. Germline CDR1 is MNHEY and CDR2 is SMNVEV (reference sequence). CDR3 in amino acids: CASSVLNTGPSGANVLTF. The CDR3 region has the DNA TGTGCCAGCAGCGTTCTAAATACAGGGCCCTCTGGGGCCAACGTCCTGACTTTC. Drawing the rest from reference TRBV27 and TRBJ2-6, the complete variable domain is EAQVTQNPRYLITVTGKKLTVTCSQNMNHEYMSWYRQDPGLGLRQIYYSMNVEVTDKGDVPEGYKVSRKEKRNFPLILESPSPNQTSLYFCASSVLNTGPSGANVLTFGAGSRLTVL.

The rearrangement links TRBV4-1 to TRBJ2-1; 11 nucleotides align to TRBD2. CDR1 and CDR2 (germline): MGHRA, YSYEKL. The length of the CDR3 is 17 residues. The V gene end was trimmed by 0 bases and the J gene end by 0 bases; junction bases not matched to a gene: 1. CDR3 coding DNA: TGCGCCAGCAGCCAAGAGCTAGCGGGAGGCTCCTACAATGAGCAGTTCTTC. Amino acid sequence: CASSQELAGGSYNEQFF.